Shown below are 26 T cell receptor beta chains from a single sample sequenced in a study of monozygotic twins with inflammatory bowel disease (dated by TCRdb to the late 2010s). To prepare the library, 5' RACE was applied. The reads were generated on an Illumina HiSeq 2500. After reprocessing by TCRdb, each CDR3 protein sequence is one entry, and no DNA is given. The sample table holds about 160,000 distinct CDR3 sequences. The ten largest make up under 3.5% of the sample. What was sequenced was blood. These receptors were taken from a human donor with ulcerative colitis or Crohn's disease, or a healthy co-twin of an affected twin (not recorded which).

This chain connects TRBV12-3 or TRBV12-4 to TRBJ1-1. The CDR3 extends over 14 amino acids. This CDR3 reads CASSPKTRDTEAFF.

The chain is built from TRBV20-1 and TRBJ2-5. The CDR3 is 11 amino acids. In germline, CDR1 is DFQATT, CDR2 SNEGSKA (reference sequence). The CDR3 loop is CSARERETQYF.

This chain links TRBV7-2 with TRBJ1-5. Germline-derived CDR1 and CDR2 are SGHTA and FQGNSA. This CDR3 has 15 residues. The CDR3 is CASSLSRYSNQPQHF.

The chain employs TRBV7-2 and TRBJ2-7; the D gene TCRdb calls, TRBD1, cannot be checked with no DNA. Germline-derived CDR1 and CDR2 are SGHTA and FQGNSA. CDR3 length: 15 residues. The CDR3 is CASSPRPLPTYEQYF. The entire variable domain, with the rest obtained from reference TRBV7-2 and TRBJ2-7, is as follows: GAGVSQSPSNKVTEKGKDVELRCDPISGHTALYWYRQSLGQGLEFLIYFQGNSAPDKSGLPSDRFSAERTGGSVSTLTIQRTQQEDSAVYLCASSPRPLPTYEQYFGPGTRLTVT.

V and J are TRBV7-8 and TRBJ2-3; there is no DNA to check the TCRdb D call of TRBD2. The CDR3 spans 17 residues. CDR1 SGHVS and CDR2 FQNEAQ come from the germline V gene. The CDR3 region is CASSLEGPSWSTDTQYF.

The V call is TRBV5-1, the J call TRBJ2-2; the TRBD1 assignment by TCRdb is unverifiable without DNA. Germline lookup yields CDR1 SGHRS and CDR2 YFSETQ. The CDR3 runs to 18 residues. CDR3 protein: CASSLKPPGQTNTGELFF. Variable domain in full (rest from reference TRBV5-1 and TRBJ2-2): KAGVTQTPRYLIKTRGQQVTLSCSPISGHRSVSWYQQTPGQGLQFLFEYFSETQRNKGNFPGRFSGRQFSNSRSEMNVSTLELGDSALYLCASSLKPPGQTNTGELFFGEGSRLTVL.

The chain combines TRBV15 with TRBJ2-1; TCRdb lists TRBD1, though no DNA is available to test this call. This CDR3 comprises 18 residues. Germline V CDR1 and CDR2: LNHNV, YYDKDF (reference sequence). The CDR3 sequence: CATSRERRGAHHTNEQFF.

V usage is TRBV10-3 and J usage is TRBJ2-1; without DNA, the TCRdb call of TRBD2 cannot be checked. Germline assignment: CDR1 ENHRY and CDR2 SYGVKD. This CDR3 has 13 residues. CDR3 region: CAINSGGPDEQFF.

The CDR3 region is CASSQPVGALDTEAFF. This sequence joins TRBV4-1 and TRBJ1-1. Germline values: CDR1 MGHRA, CDR2 YSYEKL. The CDR3 is 16 residues long.

This CDR3 reads CASSLVPATGYEQFF. V is TRBV5-6 and J is TRBJ2-1; there is no DNA to check the TCRdb D call of TRBD1. CDR1 and CDR2 from the germline V gene are SGHDT and YYEEEE. The CDR3 has 15 amino acids.

This sequence joins TRBV9 and TRBJ2-5; the TRBD1 assignment by TCRdb is unverifiable without DNA. Per germline, CDR1 SGDLS and CDR2 YYNGEE. This CDR3 spans 16 amino acids. The CDR3 sequence is CASSDYAGASQETQYF.

The chain combines TRBV20-1 with TRBJ1-5; no DNA is available, so the TRBD1 call from TCRdb remains unchecked. This CDR3 comprises 16 residues. Germline V gene sequence: CDR1 DFQATT, CDR2 SNEGSKA (reference sequence). The CDR3 here is CSARDHSAGANQPQHF.

The chain uses TRBV9 and TRBJ2-2; no DNA is available, so the TRBD1 call from TCRdb remains unchecked. Germline-derived CDR1 and CDR2 are SGDLS and YYNGEE. The CDR3 spans 16 residues. CDR3 protein: CASSVAATGSTGELFF. Complete variable domain (other parts from reference TRBV9 and TRBJ2-2): DSGVTQTPKHLITATGQRVTLRCSPRSGDLSVYWYQQSLDQGLQFLIQYYNGEERAKGNILERFSAQQFPDLHSELNLSSLELGDSALYFCASSVAATGSTGELFFGEGSRLTVL.

The chain employs TRBV11-3 and TRBJ1-1. The germline V gene encodes CDR1 SGHNT and CDR2 YENEEA. The CDR3 loop spans 13 amino acids. CDR3 protein: CASSFRRDAEAFF.

The gene calls are TRBV4-1 and TRBJ2-1; with no DNA, the TCRdb D assignment of TRBD1 cannot be verified. CDR3 length: 18 residues. The V gene's germline CDR1 is MGHRA and CDR2 YSYEKL. CDR3: CASSQHPGDGSFYNEQFF.

This chain connects TRBV5-1 to TRBJ2-3; TCRdb proposes TRBD1, but this gene call is untestable without DNA. The CDR3 spans 14 residues. Germline V gene data show CDR1 as SGHRS and CDR2 as YFSETQ. The CDR3 is CASSVSPVTDTQYF.

The rearrangement uses TRBV5-1 and TRBJ2-1. Germline V gives CDR1 SGHRS, CDR2 YFSETQ. This CDR3 has 16 amino acids. CDR3 residues: CASSLGATPHPNEQFF.

The chain recombines TRBV20-1 with TRBJ2-2; TCRdb designates TRBD1, a call that cannot be tested without DNA. The CDR3 contains 17 residues. The germline gives CDR1 DFQATT, CDR2 SNEGSKA (reference sequence). CDR3 region: CSASEKGGYQNTGELFF.

V gene TRBV20-1 combines with J gene TRBJ1-5; the TCRdb D gene call, TRBD1, has no DNA to confirm it. The CDR3 runs to 17 residues. The germline CDR1 and CDR2 sequences are DFQATT and SNEGSKA (reference sequence). The chain's CDR3 is CSARETGGVYSNQPQHF.

The CDR3 reads CSATGTRSLNEQFF. The rearrangement uses TRBV20-1 and TRBJ2-1; TCRdb gives TRBD2 as the D gene, but with no DNA this cannot be confirmed. The CDR3 runs to 14 residues. CDR1 DFQATT and CDR2 SNEGSKA come from the germline V gene (reference sequence).

The gene calls are TRBV5-1 and TRBJ1-2; TCRdb indicates TRBD1, and absent DNA this call remains unverified. CDR1 SGHRS and CDR2 YFSETQ come from the germline V gene. This CDR3 region has 14 residues. The CDR3 reads CASSSGTGLNGYTF.

The rearrangement uses TRBV6-1 and TRBJ2-2; TCRdb proposes TRBD1, but this gene call is untestable without DNA. The V gene's germline CDR1 is MNHNS and CDR2 SASEGT. This CDR3 has 16 amino acids. This CDR3 reads CASRPGTGDITGELFF.

The chain's CDR3 is CASSYPVDRSWDTEAFF. The rearrangement links TRBV6-2 or TRBV6-3 to TRBJ1-1; with no DNA, the TCRdb D assignment of TRBD1 cannot be verified. The CDR3 is 17 amino acids. From germline, CDR1 is MNHEY and CDR2 SVGEGT.

The genes are TRBV29-1 and TRBJ1-2; as DNA is missing, the TRBD1 call by TCRdb cannot be tested. This CDR3 spans 12 amino acids. Germline lookup yields CDR1 SQVTM and CDR2 ANQGSEA. CDR3 sequence reads: CSGTGVDYGYTF.

J is TRBJ1-6 and V is TRBV7-2; with no DNA, the TCRdb D assignment of TRBD1 cannot be verified. The CDR3 consists of 15 residues. CDR1 is SGHTA and CDR2 is FQGNSA in the germline V gene. The CDR3 loop is CASSLAGTHGSPLHF.

The chain's CDR3 is CASSSTAGGEQYF. The V gene is TRBV7-7, the J gene TRBJ2-7; TCRdb reports TRBD2, a call that lacks DNA to check it against. Germline V CDR1 and CDR2: SSHAT, FNYEAQ (reference sequence). CDR3 length: 13 residues.